The entry that follows covers one T cell receptor (beta chain) sequence. This CDR3 is 17 amino acids long. Trimming removed 0 bases at V and 2 bases at J, with 13 bases between. Germline V gene data show CDR1 as SGHDN and CDR2 as FVKESK. These data belong to a study of blood T cell repertoires in COVID-19. Original data processing: Estimated nucleated cell counts came from reference gene primer amplification. Assay used: immunoSEQ multiplex PCR; TCRdb lists only in-frame clones, some missing. The V and J calls and clone size are taken from that table; D and trimming were inferred from the DNA. The profile shows a few hundred thousand clones, around 86% of them singletons. Those enrolled, adults aged roughly 18 to 89 years, came from under 25 US areas. Recovered Cohort 3 donors showed two negative PCRs, clearance, or symptom resolution.

This chain links TRBV14 with TRBJ1-4; D may be TRBD1 (5 bases). Sample: PBMCs or T cells enriched from blood (not recorded which). This clonotype originated in a woman between 45 and 65 years old who had recovered from COVID-19. The CDR3: CASSQDSRGRTNEKLFF. The CDR3 DNA reads TGTGCCAGCAGCCAAGATTCTAGGGGTAGGACTAATGAAAAACTGTTTTTT.